This T cell receptor beta chain was obtained from a study of blood T cell repertoires in COVID-19. Losses at the gene ends were 5 bases for V and 5 bases for J; bases not matched to a gene: 9. The CDR3 has 14 residues. Germline V gives CDR1 SGHTA, CDR2 FQGNSA. Using immunoSEQ multiplex PCR, the repertoire was profiled, and TCRdb retains in-frame clones only, with some absent. The table has 350,000 to 550,000 clones, around 91% seen once. Participants spanned ages about 18 to 95 years and resided in roughly 22 US areas. All recovered Cohort 3 donors got two negative PCRs, got clearance, or saw symptom resolution.

The gene calls are TRBV7-2 and TRBJ2-7; TRBD1 aligns across 7 bases. The receptor comes from a man aged 30-40 years who had recovered from COVID-19. Sequenced material: PBMCs or T cells enriched from blood (not recorded which). CDR3 coding DNA: TGTGCCAGCAGCATCCTCGGGACAGCAGACGAGCAGTACTTC. Protein: CASSILGTADEQYF.